This is a list of T cell receptor beta chains from one sample in a study of T-cell reconstitution after alpha-beta-depleted transplantation in children. TCRdb processed the PCR reads anew with MiXCR; each CDR3 protein has one entry. This sample yields 700,000 to 950,000 distinct CDR3 sequences, of which around 15% are seen a single time; roughly 4.8% belongs to the top ten. The material was PBMCs, mostly from graft donor cells, obtained 360 days after TCRalphabeta/CD19-depleted stem cell transplant. These receptors all come from a male patient younger than 18 who had a stem cell transplant for acute lymphoblastic leukemia, so the T cells may come from the graft donor. Both conserved end residues are part of each CDR3. The D gene is left open where the match is weak. A row's size may be missing; if present it is once, few, many or a size class.

TRBV7-2	.	TRBJ2-7	.	CASSVNLASEEKGQYF	TGTGCCAGCAGCGTGAACCTAGCGTCGGAGGAGAAGGGGCAGTACTTC
TRBV29-1	.	TRBJ1-2	.	CSAGDGYTF	TGCAGCGCCGGGGATGGCTACACCTTC
TRBV9	TRBD2	TRBJ2-3	.	CASSVARGGLLSTDTQYF	TGTGCCAGCAGCGTAGCCCGGGGGGGGCTTCTTAGCACAGATACGCAGTATTTT
TRBV11-1	.	TRBJ2-3	few	CASSPHRDNTDTQYF	TGTGCCAGCAGCCCACACCGGGACAACACAGATACGCAGTATTTT
TRBV3-1	TRBD1	TRBJ2-7	.	CASSQEGQVSYEQYF	TGTGCCAGCAGCCAAGAGGGACAGGTCTCCTACGAGCAGTACTTC
TRBV20-1	TRBD2	TRBJ2-1	few	CCAREPGLVGVEQFF	TGCTGTGCTAGAGAACCGGGACTAGTGGGAGTTGAGCAGTTCTTC
TRBV3-1	.	TRBJ2-1	.	CASSHEGVPYNEQFF	TGTGCCAGCAGCCACGAGGGGGTACCCTACAATGAGCAGTTCTTC
TRBV5-1	TRBD2	TRBJ2-2	.	CASSATGTRNTAGELFF	TGCGCCAGCAGCGCGACCGGGACTAGAAATACGGCCGGGGAGCTGTTTTTT
TRBV3-1	.	TRBJ1-4	.	CASSQGPGRIRKLFF	TGTGCCAGCAGCCAAGGCCCGGGACGAATAAGGAAACTGTTTTTT
TRBV14	.	TRBJ2-7	.	CASSQDLGAAYEQYF	TGTGCCAGCAGCCAAGATCTGGGGGCGGCCTACGAGCAGTACTTC
TRBV5-1	TRBD1	TRBJ2-7	many	CASSLIGGMTGAYEQYF	TGCGCCAGCAGCTTAATAGGGGGAATGACAGGGGCCTACGAGCAGTACTTC
TRBV20-1	TRBD2	TRBJ2-7	.	CSARDSTSGGPEQYF	TGCAGTGCTAGAGATTCGACTAGCGGGGGTCCCGAGCAGTACTTC
TRBV27	TRBD2	TRBJ2-7	few	CASSFGRIQYF	TGTGCCAGCAGTTTCGGGAGGATCCAGTACTTC
TRBV4-1	TRBD1	TRBJ2-4	few	CASSQEGRGWGNIQYF	TGCGCCAGCAGCCAAGAAGGCAGGGGGTGGGGAAACATTCAGTACTTC
TRBV12-3/TRBV12-4	.	TRBJ1-2	few	CASRPQLGGPHGYTF	TGTGCCAGCAGGCCCCAGTTAGGCGGGCCGCATGGCTACACCTTC
TRBV4-1	.	TRBJ1-4	few	CASSQGWRNEKLFF	TGCGCCAGCAGCCAGGGGTGGAGAAATGAAAAACTGTTTTTT
TRBV2	TRBD1	TRBJ1-2	few	CARGQGKRGYTF	TGTGCCAGAGGACAGGGGAAGCGTGGCTACACCTTC
TRBV3-1	TRBD2	TRBJ2-3	.	CAISRTSWDTQYF	TGTGCCATTAGCCGGACTAGCTGGGATACGCAGTATTTT
TRBV4-1	TRBD2	TRBJ2-1	.	CASSQAPSGISYNEQFF	TGCGCCAGCAGCCAAGCGCCTAGCGGGATTTCATACAATGAGCAGTTCTTC
TRBV20-1	TRBD2	TRBJ2-1	few	CSAQTSGRRNEQFF	TGCAGTGCTCAGACTAGCGGGAGACGGAATGAGCAGTTCTTC
TRBV4-1	TRBD2	TRBJ2-1	many	CASSQVWERREGKQFF	TGCGCCAGCAGCCAAGTTTGGGAGCGGCGGGAGGGCAAGCAGTTCTTC
TRBV6-5	.	TRBJ1-1	few	CASSYPERLAGKAFF	TGTGCCAGCAGTTACCCGGAGAGATTGGCCGGGAAAGCTTTCTTT
TRBV5-8	TRBD1	TRBJ2-6	.	CASSPLQGASGANVLTF	TGTGCCAGCAGCCCGCTACAGGGGGCTTCTGGGGCCAACGTCCTGACTTTC
TRBV24-1	TRBD1	TRBJ2-7	.	CATSDAGTGMFYEQYF	TGTGCCACCAGTGATGCCGGGACAGGAATGTTTTACGAGCAGTACTTC
TRBV20-1	TRBD2	TRBJ2-1	.	CSARDPWPAGVAYNEQFF	TGCAGTGCTAGAGACCCCTGGCCAGCGGGAGTCGCTTATAATGAGCAGTTCTTC
TRBV6-5	TRBD2	TRBJ2-2	.	CASSHGLAGGWTGELFF	TGTGCCAGCAGTCACGGACTAGCGGGAGGATGGACCGGGGAGCTGTTTTTT
TRBV4-1	TRBD1	TRBJ1-4	.	CASSQEGTGRSEKLFF	TGCGCCAGCAGCCAAGAGGGGACAGGGAGGTCTGAAAAACTGTTTTTT
TRBV12-3/TRBV12-4	.	TRBJ1-5	.	CASSTPVSNQPQHF	TGTGCCAGCAGTACCCCCGTTAGCAATCAGCCCCAGCATTTT
TRBV3-1	TRBD2	TRBJ2-7	.	CASNSGRGGDSYEQYF	TGTGCCAGCAACTCAGGTCGGGGGGGTGATTCCTACGAGCAGTACTTC
TRBV20-1	TRBD1	TRBJ2-2	.	CSARPTGGWNTGELFF	TGCAGTGCTAGGCCCACAGGGGGCTGGAACACCGGGGAGCTGTTTTTT
TRBV4-1	.	TRBJ1-2	.	CASSQSPPEPVNYGYTF	TGCGCCAGCAGCCAAAGCCCCCCTGAGCCGGTCAACTATGGCTACACCTTC
TRBV5-1	.	TRBJ2-5	few	CASPSSRVRETQYF	TGCGCCAGCCCCTCGAGCAGGGTCAGAGAGACCCAGTACTTC
TRBV4-1	TRBD2	TRBJ2-1	few	CASSQWVAGEQFF	TGCGCCAGCAGCCAATGGGTAGCGGGTGAGCAGTTCTTC
TRBV5-1	TRBD1	TRBJ2-7	.	CASSSGDRGYEQYF	TGCGCCAGCAGCTCGGGGGACAGGGGCTACGAGCAGTACTTC
TRBV11-1	TRBD2	TRBJ2-1	few	CASSSLHLAGLSYNEQFF	TGTGCCAGCAGCTCACTCCATCTAGCGGGACTGTCCTACAATGAGCAGTTCTTC
TRBV12-3/TRBV12-4	.	TRBJ2-7	many	CASSQDHYEQYF	TGTGCCAGCAGCCAAGACCACTACGAGCAGTACTTC
TRBV10-3	.	TRBJ2-6	many	CATRGLDRPGANVLTF	TGTGCCACCCGAGGTCTAGACAGGCCTGGGGCCAACGTCCTGACTTTC
TRBV28	.	TRBJ1-2	many	CASWPRTVSGYTF	TGTGCCAGCTGGCCCCGGACAGTATCCGGCTACACCTTC
TRBV20-1	TRBD2	TRBJ2-1	few	CSAKREYSEQFF	TGCAGTGCTAAGCGGGAGTATAGTGAGCAGTTCTTC
TRBV10-3	TRBD2	TRBJ2-3	many	CATAGGLAADTQYF	TGTGCCACCGCTGGGGGACTAGCAGCAGATACGCAGTATTTT
TRBV20-1	.	TRBJ1-6	.	CSARAGSGSPLHF	TGCAGTGCTCGAGCCGGGTCTGGTTCACCCCTCCACTTT
TRBV3-1	.	TRBJ2-7	.	CASSQDHKTRISSYEQYF	TGTGCCAGCAGCCAAGACCACAAAACTAGAATAAGCTCCTACGAGCAGTACTTC
TRBV18	TRBD2	TRBJ2-1	.	CASSPSGSAYNEQFF	TGTGCCAGCTCTCCTAGCGGGAGCGCCTACAATGAGCAGTTCTTC
TRBV19	TRBD2	TRBJ2-2	.	CATKDVGLLNTGELFF	TGTGCCACCAAGGATGTGGGACTACTGAACACCGGGGAGCTGTTTTTT
TRBV12-3/TRBV12-4	TRBD2	TRBJ2-7	.	CASSEGLASFYEQYF	TGTGCCAGCAGCGAGGGACTAGCGAGTTTCTACGAGCAGTACTTC
TRBV7-2	TRBD1	TRBJ1-2	.	CASSFSGTGERYGYTF	TGTGCCAGCAGCTTTTCCGGGACAGGGGAGCGCTATGGCTACACCTTC
TRBV20-1	TRBD2	TRBJ2-5	.	CSARGGLAGDSQETQYF	TGCAGTGCTAGAGGAGGACTAGCGGGGGACTCCCAAGAGACCCAGTACTTC
TRBV4-1	.	TRBJ2-1	few	CASSVQAGQYNEQFF	TGCGCCAGCAGCGTGCAGGCTGGACAGTACAATGAGCAGTTCTTC
TRBV5-1	.	TRBJ2-7	.	CASSLADFSVRVYEQYF	TGCGCCAGCAGCTTAGCGGACTTCTCGGTGAGGGTCTACGAGCAGTACTTC
TRBV7-7	.	TRBJ2-3	few	CASSLGTDRHTQYF	TGTGCCAGCAGCCTGGGGACTGACCGCCATACGCAGTATTTT
TRBV15	.	TRBJ1-6	few	CATSRDTINSPLHF	TGTGCCACCAGCAGAGACACGATTAATTCACCCCTCCACTTT
TRBV7-9	.	TRBJ2-7	few	CASGTWDQTYEQYF	TGTGCCAGCGGCACCTGGGATCAGACCTACGAGCAGTACTTC
TRBV5-1	TRBD1	TRBJ1-6	many	CASSSTGGDSPLHF	TGCGCCAGCAGTTCGACAGGGGGGGATTCACCCCTCCACTTT
TRBV4-2	.	TRBJ2-5	few	CASSQASVAHLGETQYF	TGTGCCAGCAGCCAAGCGTCCGTTGCTCACCTAGGTGAGACCCAGTACTTC
TRBV7-8	.	TRBJ2-1	.	CASTPVGGSYNEQFF	TGTGCCAGCACCCCGGTGGGGGGCTCCTACAATGAGCAGTTCTTC
TRBV24-1	TRBD2	TRBJ2-1	.	CATSALGGRELNEQFF	TGTGCCACCAGTGCCCTAGGCGGGAGGGAATTGAATGAGCAGTTCTTC
TRBV7-6	TRBD2	TRBJ2-1	many	CASSLGLAGENEQFF	TGTGCCAGCAGCTTAGGCCTAGCGGGAGAGAATGAGCAGTTCTTC
TRBV29-1	TRBD1	TRBJ2-7	few	CSVEDRGTGFLHEQYF	TGCAGCGTTGAAGATCGGGGGACAGGGTTTCTCCACGAGCAGTACTTC
TRBV6-1	.	TRBJ2-7	few	CASNITGKDF	TGTGCCAGCAATATTACAGGGAAGGACTTC
TRBV27	.	TRBJ2-7	few	CASSLGLYGEQYF	TGTGCCAGCAGTCTGGGGCTTTATGGGGAGCAGTACTTC